Listed below are T cell receptor beta chains from one sample, sequenced in a study of graft-versus-host responses after intestinal transplantation. Here immunoSEQ multiplex PCR was the method, and the copy in TCRdb shows in-frame clones only, minus some. The sample holds about 37,000 clones, roughly 87% seen once. Material: ileum tissue, obtained approximately 210 days after intestinal transplant. The source of these receptors is a human patient who received an intestinal transplant, so some T cells may come from the graft donor. Each CDR3 is given with its conserved first and last residue. Each record gives: V gene, CDR3 length, J gene, clone size, D gene, CDR3 DNA, CDR3 protein. A D gene is named only where the DNA matches it firmly. Clone sizes are given selectively: once, few, many, or a class where the clone is expanded.

TRBV18,14,TRBJ2-3,-,TRBD2,TGTGCCAGCTCTCAAGCGGGGGGAGTGGATACGCAGTATTTT,CASSQAGGVDTQYF
TRBV25-1,15,TRBJ2-7,-,TRBD1,TGTGCCAGCAGTGAACTTGGACAGGGCTCCTACGAGCAGTACTTC,CASSELGQGSYEQYF
TRBV5-1,13,TRBJ1-2,once,TRBD1,TGCGCCAGCCTGGATCGGACAGGGGATGGCTACACCTTC,CASLDRTGDGYTF
TRBV5-1,14,TRBJ2-1,-,TRBD2,TGCGCCAGCACAAGGGGCGGGGGGGCGGATGAGCAGTTCTTC,CASTRGGGADEQFF
TRBV5-4,18,TRBJ2-3,once,TRBD2,TGTGCCAGCACTCCTCCCGGACTAGCGGGGGGGCATGCAGATACGCAGTATTTT,CASTPPGLAGGHADTQYF
TRBV4-1,15,TRBJ2-5,-,-,TGCGCCAGCAGCCCAGGCTGGGCGTACCAAGAGACCCAGTACTTC,CASSPGWAYQETQYF
TRBV2,13,TRBJ1-2,-,TRBD1,TGTGCCAGCAGAGGACAGGGCGACTATGGCTACACCTTC,CASRGQGDYGYTF
TRBV6-5,14,TRBJ1-1,-,-,TGTGCCAGCAGTTACTCGAACCAAGCCACTGAAGCTTTCTTT,CASSYSNQATEAFF
TRBV7-9,14,TRBJ2-7,few,-,TGTGCCAGCAGCCACCCCCACTCCCTCGACGAGCAGTACTTC,CASSHPHSLDEQYF
TRBV28,14,TRBJ2-5,-,TRBD2,TGTGCCAGCAGTTTCCCTAGCGGGGGGTACACCCAGTACTTC,CASSFPSGGYTQYF
TRBV4-1,14,TRBJ1-6,-,-,TGCGCCAGCAGCCAAGCCGGAGGTGGATCACCCCTCCACTTT,CASSQAGGGSPLHF
TRBV7-9,17,TRBJ1-2,-,TRBD1,TGTGCCAGCCTCCCTTCCGGGACAGGGCCTACTCACTATGGCTACACCTTC,CASLPSGTGPTHYGYTF
TRBV19,17,TRBJ2-3,-,-,TGTGCCAGTAGTCTTAAGGTGGGGGTCCGGGGCACAGATACGCAGTATTTT,CASSLKVGVRGTDTQYF
TRBV6-1,13,TRBJ2-7,-,TRBD1,TGTGCCAGCAGAGGGACAGGACTCTACGAGCAGTACTTC,CASRGTGLYEQYF
TRBV18,13,TRBJ1-1,-,-,TGTGCCAGCTCACCGATACCACAGGCTGAAGCTTTCTTT,CASSPIPQAEAFF
TRBV2,15,TRBJ1-3,-,-,TGTGCCAGCAGTGAAGTGGGGATCTCTGGAAACACCATATATTTT,CASSEVGISGNTIYF
TRBV4-2,17,TRBJ2-3,-,TRBD2,TGTGCCAGCAGCCAAGGCCATAGCGGGGGGATAACGGATACGCAGTATTTT,CASSQGHSGGITDTQYF
TRBV11-2,16,TRBJ2-5,-,TRBD2,TGTGCCAGCAGCCCACTGACTAGCGGGGAGCAAGAGACCCAGTACTTC,CASSPLTSGEQETQYF
TRBV12-1,21,TRBJ1-1,once,-,TGTGCCAGCAGCTTTGGGGTGGGTCAGGGGTTAAAAGGGAGGATGAACACTGAAGCTTTCTTT,CASSFGVGQGLKGRMNTEAFF
TRBV7-8,11,TRBJ2-7,-,-,TGTGCCAGCAGCTCTGATTGGGAGCAGTACTTC,CASSSDWEQYF
TRBV10-3,15,TRBJ2-7,once,-,TGTGCCATCAGTGAGTCTCTTAGGGAAAGGGGGGAGCAGTACTTC,CAISESLRERGEQYF
TRBV4-1,12,TRBJ1-4,few,-,TGCGCCAGCAGCCAAACTCAGGAAAAACTGTTTTTT,CASSQTQEKLFF
TRBV5-1,14,TRBJ2-5,-,-,TGCGCCAGCAGCTTGGGTCGCGGCTCAACGGCCCAGTACTTC,CASSLGRGSTAQYF
TRBV7-8,17,TRBJ2-2,-,TRBD1,TGTGCCAGCAGCCGCGTCGGGGCAGGGGGTTTTACCGGGGAGCTGTTTTTT,CASSRVGAGGFTGELFF
TRBV19,17,TRBJ1-2,-,-,TGTGCCAGTAAACTCGGTCACGCAATCACAGTGAACTATGGCTACACCTTC,CASKLGHAITVNYGYTF
TRBV20-1,11,TRBJ2-7,-,-,TGCAGTGCCAAGAACTCCTACGAGCAGTACTTC,CSAKNSYEQYF
TRBV19,11,TRBJ1-2,-,-,TGTGCCAGTAGTATCAACTATGGCTACACCTTC,CASSINYGYTF
TRBV7-9,14,TRBJ1-1,-,TRBD1,TGTGCCAGCAGCTACCGGGACAGGGGGTATGGGGCTTTCTTT,CASSYRDRGYGAFF
TRBV4-1,14,TRBJ2-2,-,-,TGCGCCAGCAGCCAAGGGGGAAGGGGGGGGGAGCTGTTTTTT,CASSQGGRGGELFF
TRBV5-6,16,TRBJ2-5,-,TRBD1,TGTGCCAGCAGCTTGGCCAGCCAGGGGGCAGGAGAGACCCAGTACTTC,CASSLASQGAGETQYF